This TCR beta chain was sequenced for a study of CD8 T cells in ankylosing spondylitis. This clonotype was found many times. Its antigen is currently unknown. The authors made TCR beta libraries by quantitative 5'-RACE with molecular barcodes. TCRdb ran MiXCR on the 5' RACE reads and lists one entry per CDR3 protein. The table records more than 600,000 distinct CDR3 sequences, 15% to 20% of them present only once. General observations from the study: In ankylosing spondylitis blood, a motif of roughly 8 highly homologous TCR beta variants appeared characteristic. Disease-linked clones reportedly showed significant enrichment in matched ankylosing spondylitis synovial fluid.

Trimming left V 0 bases short and J 10 bases short, with 13 bases between. CDR3 length: 14 residues. In germline, CDR1 is MGHRA, CDR2 YSYEKL. The rearrangement uses TRBV4-1 and TRBJ1-5; perhaps TRBD1 as D (6 bases). Sequencing used blood, either unsorted or a sorted T cell fraction (not recorded which). The TCR comes from a male donor with ankylosing spondylitis. The CDR3 DNA sequence: TGCGCCAGCAGCCAAGATCGTTGGGGACAACCCCAGCATTTT. This translates into CASSQDRWGQPQHF.